Listed here is a single T cell receptor beta chain. Authors' data handling: By means of reference gene primer amplification, nucleated cell counts were estimated. The method was immunoSEQ multiplex PCR; TCRdb's version includes in-frame clones alone and lacks a portion of them. V and J calls and clone size are as listed in that table; D and trimming were resolved from the DNA. The sample has some 210,000 clones; approximately 86% are singletons. Participants came from 20 to 25 US areas, aged about 18 to 90 years. Grouping used clinical history reported by participants in a survey and questionnaire. This specimen comes from a study of blood T cell repertoires in COVID-19. Study-level information: Researchers got acute and convalescent COVID-19 samples from the United States, Italy and Spain.

The CDR3 consists of 14 residues. V lost 4 bases, J lost 4 bases, and 10 bases lay in between. Germline loops: CDR1 SNHLY, CDR2 FYNNEI. The sequenced material came from PBMCs or T cells enriched from blood (not recorded which). The receptor comes from a man younger than 30 with acute COVID-19. This rearrangement joins TRBV2 to TRBJ1-4; D unresolved. This CDR3 is CASSGGKDNEKLFF. The CDR3 DNA sequence: TGTGCCAGCAGTGGAGGAAAAGATAATGAAAAACTGTTTTTT.